These 5 T cell receptor beta chains originate from one sample sequenced in a study of cytomegalovirus exposure and HLA in healthy donors. In the PCR, 60 Vbeta and 13 Jbeta primers were used. Assay used: immunoSEQ multiplex PCR; TCRdb lists only in-frame clones, some missing. The sample has some 130,000 clones, approximately 80% seen once. Sequencing used PBMCs. These receptors originate from a male donor in good health and CMV-seropositive.

This sequence joins TRBV5-6 and TRBJ2-5; the D is unclear. This CDR3 region has 17 residues. V lost 1 base to trimming and J lost 0 bases, with 16 bases between them. Germline V CDR1 and CDR2: SGHDT, YYEEEE. In DNA, the CDR3 is TGTGCCAGCAGCTTGCTGGTGATCTATCCGTACCAAGAGACCCAGTACTTC. It specifies CASSLLVIYPYQETQYF. Variable domain in full (rest from reference TRBV5-6 and TRBJ2-5): DAGVTQSPTHLIKTRGQQVTLRCSPKSGHDTVSWYQQALGQGPQFIFQYYEEEERQRGNFPDRFSGHQFPNYSSELNVNALLLGDSALYLCASSLLVIYPYQETQYFGPGTRLLVL.

This clone was observed at least ten times. The gene calls are TRBV27 and TRBJ1-1; D perhaps matches TRBD1 (5 bases). V shed 3 bases and J shed 5 bases, with 10 bases lying between them. The CDR3 totals 13 residues. Germline lookup yields CDR1 MNHEY and CDR2 SMNVEV (reference sequence). The chain's CDR3 is CASSFQGWTEAFF. The DNA for the CDR3 is TGTGCCAGCAGTTTCCAGGGTTGGACTGAAGCTTTCTTT.

This clone turned up a few times. The chain employs TRBV7-2 and TRBJ1-5; a possible D gene is TRBD1 (6 bases). Deletions cut 5 bases from V and 7 bases from J, with 12 bases between. Germline loops: CDR1 SGHTA, CDR2 FQGNSA. The CDR3 sequence is 13 residues long. The DNA of the CDR3 is TGTGCCAGCAGCGATGTTGGGGGCCAGCCCCAGCATTTT. It codes for CASSDVGGQPQHF.

V is TRBV18 and J is TRBJ2-1, with D hard to call. Germline loops: CDR1 KGHSH, CDR2 LQKENI. The length of the CDR3 is 14 residues. The V end lost 3 bases, the J end lost 4 bases, and 10 bases lay between the germline ends. CDR3 region: CASSPLADYNEQFF. The DNA for the CDR3 is TGTGCCAGCTCACCTCTTGCAGATTACAATGAGCAGTTCTTC.

This clone was recorded only once. The V and J genes are TRBV5-4 and TRBJ2-1; D might be TRBD1 (5 bases). The germline V and J ends were trimmed by 4 bases and 10 bases, with 12 bases remaining between them. This CDR3 is 12 amino acids long. The germline V gene encodes CDR1 SGHNT and CDR2 YYREEE (reference sequence). CDR3 amino acids: CASSNGQGEQFF. The CDR3 DNA reads TGTGCCAGCAGCAATGGACAAGGAGAGCAGTTCTTC.